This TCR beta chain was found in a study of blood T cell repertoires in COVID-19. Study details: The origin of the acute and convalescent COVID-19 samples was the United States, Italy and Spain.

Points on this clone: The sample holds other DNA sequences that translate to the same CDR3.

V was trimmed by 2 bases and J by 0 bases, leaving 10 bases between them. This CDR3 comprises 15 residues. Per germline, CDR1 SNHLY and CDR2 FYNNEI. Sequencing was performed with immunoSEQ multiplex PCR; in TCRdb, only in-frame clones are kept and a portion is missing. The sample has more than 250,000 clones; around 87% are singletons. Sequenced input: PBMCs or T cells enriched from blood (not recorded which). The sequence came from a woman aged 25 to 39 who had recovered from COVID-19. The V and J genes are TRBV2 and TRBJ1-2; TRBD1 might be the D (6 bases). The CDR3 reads CASSETGIANYGYTF. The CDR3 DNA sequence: TGTGCCAGCAGTGAAACAGGGATAGCTAACTATGGCTACACCTTC.